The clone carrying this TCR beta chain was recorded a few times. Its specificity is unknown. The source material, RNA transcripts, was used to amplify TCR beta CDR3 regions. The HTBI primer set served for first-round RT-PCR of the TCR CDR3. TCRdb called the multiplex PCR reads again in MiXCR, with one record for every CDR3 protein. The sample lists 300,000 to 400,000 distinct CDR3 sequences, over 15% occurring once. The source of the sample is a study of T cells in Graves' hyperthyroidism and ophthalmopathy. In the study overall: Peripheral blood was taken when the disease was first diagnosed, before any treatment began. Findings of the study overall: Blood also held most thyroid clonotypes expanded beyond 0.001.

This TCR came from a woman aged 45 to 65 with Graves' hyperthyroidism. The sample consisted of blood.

The CDR3 sequence: CASSFPGVGTEAFF. Here the CDR3 DNA reads TGCGCCAGCAGCTTTCCAGGGGTGGGCACTGAAGCTTTCTTT. V gene TRBV5-1 combines with J gene TRBJ1-1, with a tentative D call TRBD1 (6 bases). Between the trimmed V and J ends, which lost 2 bases and 4 bases, there was a span of 12 bases. CDR3 length: 14 amino acids. Germline CDR1 is SGHRS and CDR2 is YFSETQ. Drawing the rest from reference TRBV5-1 and TRBJ1-1, the complete variable domain is KAGVTQTPRYLIKTRGQQVTLSCSPISGHRSVSWYQQTPGQGLQFLFEYFSETQRNKGNFPGRFSGRQFSNSRSEMNVSTLELGDSALYLCASSFPGVGTEAFFGQGTRLTVV.